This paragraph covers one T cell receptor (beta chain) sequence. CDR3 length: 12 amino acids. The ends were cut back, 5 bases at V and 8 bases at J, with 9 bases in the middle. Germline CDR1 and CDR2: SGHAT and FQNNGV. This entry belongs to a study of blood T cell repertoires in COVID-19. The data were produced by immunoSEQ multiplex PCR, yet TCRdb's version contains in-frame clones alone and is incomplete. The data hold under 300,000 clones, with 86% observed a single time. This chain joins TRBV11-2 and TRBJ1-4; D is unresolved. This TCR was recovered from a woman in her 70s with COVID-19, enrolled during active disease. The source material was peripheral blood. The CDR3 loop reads CASSPDYEKLFF. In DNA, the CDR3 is TGTGCCAGCAGCCCAGACTACGAAAAACTGTTTTTT.